The entry below describes one T cell receptor beta chain. This record belongs to a study of glioma-infiltrating T cells. The junction had 5 bases not matched to a gene; V was cut back by 0 bases and J by 7 bases. This CDR3 is 15 amino acids long. Per germline, CDR1 LGHNA and CDR2 YNFKEQ. Using RNA template, CDR3s of TCR alpha and beta were amplified with iRepertoire arm-PCR. TCRdb re-analysed the multiplex PCR reads in MiXCR, keeping a single row per CDR3 protein. Among tens of thousands of distinct CDR3 sequences, roughly 37% were seen once, and the ten largest hold 30% to 40%. This chain uses TRBV4-2 with TRBJ1-5; 8 bases match TRBD1. This TCR came from a human donor with low-grade glioma or glioblastoma, undergoing nonglioma brain surgery, or in good health (not recorded which). Sequencing used glioma tissue, nonneoplastic brain tissue, or PBMCs (not recorded which). The CDR3: CASSQEVTGEQPQHF. The CDR3, as DNA: TGTGCCAGCAGCCAAGAGGTGACAGGGGAACAGCCCCAGCATTTT.